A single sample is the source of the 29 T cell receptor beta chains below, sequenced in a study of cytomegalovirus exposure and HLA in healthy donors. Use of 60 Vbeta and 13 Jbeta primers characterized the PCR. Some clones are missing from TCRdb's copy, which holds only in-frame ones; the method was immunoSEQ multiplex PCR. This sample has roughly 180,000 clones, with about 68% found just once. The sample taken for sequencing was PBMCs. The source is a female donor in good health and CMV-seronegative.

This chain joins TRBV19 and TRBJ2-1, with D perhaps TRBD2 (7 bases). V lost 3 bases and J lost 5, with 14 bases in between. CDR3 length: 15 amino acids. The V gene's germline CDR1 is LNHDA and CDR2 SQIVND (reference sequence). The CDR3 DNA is TGTGCCAGTAGTATTGTCGGCGGGGGCGACAATGAGCAGTTCTTC. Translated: CASSIVGGGDNEQFF. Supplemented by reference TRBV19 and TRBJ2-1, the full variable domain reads DGGITQSPKYLFRKEGQNVTLSCEQNLNHDAMYWYRQDPGQGLRLIYYSQIVNDFQKGDIAEGYSVSREKKESFPLTVTSAQKNPTAFYLCASSIVGGGDNEQFFGPGTRLTVL.

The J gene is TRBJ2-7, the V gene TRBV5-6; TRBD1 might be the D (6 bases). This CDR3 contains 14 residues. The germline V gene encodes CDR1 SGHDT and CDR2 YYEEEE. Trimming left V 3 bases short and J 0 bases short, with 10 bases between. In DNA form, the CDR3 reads TGTGCCAGCAGCTGGACAGTCAGCTCCTACGAGCAGTACTTC. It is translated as CASSWTVSSYEQYF.

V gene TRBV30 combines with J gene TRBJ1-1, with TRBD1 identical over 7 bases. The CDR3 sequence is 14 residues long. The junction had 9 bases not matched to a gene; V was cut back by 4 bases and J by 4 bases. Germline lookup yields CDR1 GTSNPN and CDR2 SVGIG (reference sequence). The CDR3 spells CAWNQGGLSTEAFF. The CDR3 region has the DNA TGTGCCTGGAATCAAGGGGGCCTGAGCACTGAAGCTTTCTTT.

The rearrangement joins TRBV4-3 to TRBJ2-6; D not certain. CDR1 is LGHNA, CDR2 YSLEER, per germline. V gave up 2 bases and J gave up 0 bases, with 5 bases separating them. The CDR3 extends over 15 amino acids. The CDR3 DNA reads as TGCGCCAGCAGCCAACAGGACTCTGGGGCCAACGTCCTGACTTTC. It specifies CASSQQDSGANVLTF.

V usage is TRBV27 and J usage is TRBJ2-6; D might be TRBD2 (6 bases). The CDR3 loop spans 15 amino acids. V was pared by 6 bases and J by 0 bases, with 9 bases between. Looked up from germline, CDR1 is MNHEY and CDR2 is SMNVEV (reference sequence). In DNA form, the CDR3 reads TGTGCCAGCAGCCCCGGGGGCTCTGGGGCCAACGTCCTGACTTTC. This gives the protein CASSPGGSGANVLTF. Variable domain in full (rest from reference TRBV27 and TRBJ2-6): EAQVTQNPRYLITVTGKKLTVTCSQNMNHEYMSWYRQDPGLGLRQIYYSMNVEVTDKGDVPEGYKVSRKEKRNFPLILESPSPNQTSLYFCASSPGGSGANVLTFGAGSRLTVL.

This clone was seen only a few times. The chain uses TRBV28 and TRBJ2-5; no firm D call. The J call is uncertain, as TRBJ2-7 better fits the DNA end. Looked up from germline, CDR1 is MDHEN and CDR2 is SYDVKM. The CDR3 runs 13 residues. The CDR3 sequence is CASSSPPIYEQYF. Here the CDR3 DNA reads TGTGCCAGCAGTTCGCCCCCCATCTACGAGCAGTACTTC.

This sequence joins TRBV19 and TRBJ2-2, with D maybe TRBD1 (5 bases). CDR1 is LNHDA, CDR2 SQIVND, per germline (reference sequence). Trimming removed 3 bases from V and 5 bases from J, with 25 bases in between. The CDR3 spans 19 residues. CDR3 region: CASSMIGDSRYGRTGELFF. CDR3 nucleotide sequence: TGTGCCAGTAGTATGATCGGAGACAGTAGGTATGGAAGGACCGGGGAGCTGTTTTTT.

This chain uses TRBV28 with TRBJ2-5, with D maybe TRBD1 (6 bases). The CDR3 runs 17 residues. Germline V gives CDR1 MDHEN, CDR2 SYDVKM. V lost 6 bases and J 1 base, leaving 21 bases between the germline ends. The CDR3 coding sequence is TGTGCCAGCAGCATCCAGAGGTCAGGGGCTATCCAAGAGACCCAGTACTTC. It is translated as CASSIQRSGAIQETQYF.

CDR3 in amino acids: CASGPGLAEETQYF. The CDR3, as DNA: TGTGCTAGTGGACCGGGACTAGCGGAAGAGACCCAGTACTTC. This chain joins TRBV12-5 and TRBJ2-5; 11 nucleotides align to TRBD2. There are 14 residues in the CDR3. Germline trimming cut 6 bases from V and 3 bases from J; bases unmatched to any gene: 3. Germline CDR1 and CDR2: LGHNT and FRNRAP.

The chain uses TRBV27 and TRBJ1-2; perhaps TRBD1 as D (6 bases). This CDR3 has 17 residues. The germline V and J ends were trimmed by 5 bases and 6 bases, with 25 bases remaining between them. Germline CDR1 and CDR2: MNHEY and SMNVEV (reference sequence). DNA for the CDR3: TGTGCCAGCAGTGCAATACCCCTACAGGGCCCGCAGGATGGCTACACCTTC. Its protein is CASSAIPLQGPQDGYTF.

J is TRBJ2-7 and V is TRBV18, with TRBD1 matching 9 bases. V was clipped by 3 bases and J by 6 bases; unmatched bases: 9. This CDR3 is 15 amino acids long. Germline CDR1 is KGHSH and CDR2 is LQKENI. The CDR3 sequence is CASSPRGTGSFEQYF. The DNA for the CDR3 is TGTGCCAGCTCACCGCGAGGGACAGGGAGCTTCGAGCAGTACTTC.

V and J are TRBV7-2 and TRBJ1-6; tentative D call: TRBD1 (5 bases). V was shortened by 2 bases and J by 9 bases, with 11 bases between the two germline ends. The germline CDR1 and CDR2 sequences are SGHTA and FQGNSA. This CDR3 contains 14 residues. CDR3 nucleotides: TGTGCCAGCAGCTTAAGAGGGGAGGGTTCACCCCTCCACTTT. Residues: CASSLRGEGSPLHF.

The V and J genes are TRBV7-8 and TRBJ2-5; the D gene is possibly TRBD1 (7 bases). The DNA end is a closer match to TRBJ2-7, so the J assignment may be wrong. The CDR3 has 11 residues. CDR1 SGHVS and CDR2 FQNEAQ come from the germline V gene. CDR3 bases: TGTGCCAGCAACCAGGGGGGCGAGCAGTACTTC. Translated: CASNQGGEQYF.

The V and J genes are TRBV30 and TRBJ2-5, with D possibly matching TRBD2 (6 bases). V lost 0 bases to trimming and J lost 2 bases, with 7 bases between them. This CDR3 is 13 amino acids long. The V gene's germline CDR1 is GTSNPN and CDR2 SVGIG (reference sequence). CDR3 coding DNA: TGTGCCTGGAGTGTTCGGGGGCAAGAGACCCAGTACTTC. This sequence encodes CAWSVRGQETQYF.

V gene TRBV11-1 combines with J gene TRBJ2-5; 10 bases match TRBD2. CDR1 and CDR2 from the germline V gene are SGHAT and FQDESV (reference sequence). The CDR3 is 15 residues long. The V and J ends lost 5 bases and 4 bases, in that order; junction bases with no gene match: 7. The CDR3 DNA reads TGTGCCAGCAGCCGTCTACTAGCGGGGTCAGAGACCCAGTACTTC. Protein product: CASSRLLAGSETQYF.

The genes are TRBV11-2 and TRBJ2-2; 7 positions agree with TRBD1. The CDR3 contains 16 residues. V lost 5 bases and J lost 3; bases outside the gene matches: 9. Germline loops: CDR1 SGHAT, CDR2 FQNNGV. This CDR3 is CASSAPRGIDTGELFF. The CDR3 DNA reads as TGTGCCAGCAGCGCCCCCAGGGGGATAGACACCGGGGAGCTGTTTTTT.

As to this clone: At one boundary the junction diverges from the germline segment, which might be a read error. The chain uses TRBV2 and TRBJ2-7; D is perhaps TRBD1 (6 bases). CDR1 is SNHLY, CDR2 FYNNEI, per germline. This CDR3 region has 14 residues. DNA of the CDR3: TGTGCCAGCACTGAAGGGACCATCAGGGGCGAGCAGTACTTC. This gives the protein CASTEGTIRGEQYF.

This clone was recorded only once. In DNA, the CDR3 is TGCAGTGCCCAGATAAACACTGAAGCTTTCTTT. It codes for CSAQINTEAFF. The genes are TRBV20-1 and TRBJ1-1, with D hard to call. CDR3 size: 11 residues. CDR1 DFQATT and CDR2 SNEGSKA come from the germline V gene (reference sequence). V lost 6 bases and J 2 bases, leaving 7 bases between the germline ends.

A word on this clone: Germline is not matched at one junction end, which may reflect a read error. Here the CDR3 reads CASSLGQTLAKNSQYF. The CDR3 DNA follows: TGTGCCAGCAGCTTAGGACAGACACTAGCCAAAAACAGTCAGTACTTC. The rearrangement uses TRBV7-2 and TRBJ2-4, with D possibly TRBD2 on 6 matching bases. This CDR3 is built from 16 residues. CDR1 is SGHTA, CDR2 FQGNSA, per germline.

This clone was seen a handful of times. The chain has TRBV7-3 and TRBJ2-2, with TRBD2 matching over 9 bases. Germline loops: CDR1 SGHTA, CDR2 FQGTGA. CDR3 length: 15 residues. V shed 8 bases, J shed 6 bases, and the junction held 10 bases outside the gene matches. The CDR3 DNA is TGTGCCAGCGGCGTGGCGGGGGGGCGGGCCGGGGAGCTGTTTTTT. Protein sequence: CASGVAGGRAGELFF.

CDR3 residues: CASSVGVAGVGGGTDTQYF. In nucleotides, the CDR3 is TGTGCCAGCAGCGTAGGGGTAGCGGGAGTGGGAGGCGGCACAGATACGCAGTATTTT. This chain joins TRBV9 and TRBJ2-3; 9 bases line up with TRBD2. The length of the CDR3 is 19 residues. Looked up from germline, CDR1 is SGDLS and CDR2 is YYNGEE. V lost 0 bases and J lost 1; bases outside the gene matches: 12. The whole variable domain, filled in from reference TRBV9 and TRBJ2-3, reads DSGVTQTPKHLITATGQRVTLRCSPRSGDLSVYWYQQSLDQGLQFLIQYYNGEERAKGNILERFSAQQFPDLHSELNLSSLELGDSALYFCASSVGVAGVGGGTDTQYFGPGTRLTVL.

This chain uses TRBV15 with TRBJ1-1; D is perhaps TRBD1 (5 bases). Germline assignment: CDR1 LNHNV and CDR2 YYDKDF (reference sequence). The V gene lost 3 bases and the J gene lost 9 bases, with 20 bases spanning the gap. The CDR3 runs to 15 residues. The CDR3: CATSSYPGPGGKAFF. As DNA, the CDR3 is TGTGCCACCAGCAGCTACCCGGGACCCGGGGGAAAAGCTTTCTTT.

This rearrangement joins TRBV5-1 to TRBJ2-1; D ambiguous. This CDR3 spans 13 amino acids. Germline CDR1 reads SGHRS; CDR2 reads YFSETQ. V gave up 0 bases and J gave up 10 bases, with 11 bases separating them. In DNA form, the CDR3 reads TGCGCCAGCAGCTTGGCGCGTGATCAAGAGCAGTTCTTC. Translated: CASSLARDQEQFF.

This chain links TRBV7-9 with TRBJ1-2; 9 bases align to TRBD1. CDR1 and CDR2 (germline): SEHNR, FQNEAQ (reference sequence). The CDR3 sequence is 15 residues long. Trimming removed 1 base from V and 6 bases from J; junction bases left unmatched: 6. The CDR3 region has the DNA TGTGCCAGCAGCTTAGAGACAGGGGGTTTTGATGGCTACACCTTC. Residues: CASSLETGGFDGYTF.

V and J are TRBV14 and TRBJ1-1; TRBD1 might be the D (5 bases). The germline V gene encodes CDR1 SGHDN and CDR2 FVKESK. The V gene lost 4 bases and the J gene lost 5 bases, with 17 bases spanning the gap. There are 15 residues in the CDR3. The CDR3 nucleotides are TGTGCCAGCAGCCGTCGACAGCCGGCGGAAACTGAAGCTTTCTTT. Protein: CASSRRQPAETEAFF.

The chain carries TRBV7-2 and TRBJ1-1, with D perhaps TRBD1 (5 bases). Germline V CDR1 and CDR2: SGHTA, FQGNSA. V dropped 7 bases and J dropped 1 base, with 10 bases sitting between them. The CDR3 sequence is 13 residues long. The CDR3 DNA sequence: TGTGCCAGCAACCCCGGACAGAACACTGAAGCTTTCTTT. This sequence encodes CASNPGQNTEAFF.

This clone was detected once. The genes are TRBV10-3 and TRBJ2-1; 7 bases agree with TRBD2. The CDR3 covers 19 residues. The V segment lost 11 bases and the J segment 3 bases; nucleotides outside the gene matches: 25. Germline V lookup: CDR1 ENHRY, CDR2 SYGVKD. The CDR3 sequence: CAPSGWGKSQRGLYNEQFF. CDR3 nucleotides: TGTGCCCCCTCGGGGTGGGGCAAGTCCCAGCGGGGTCTCTACAATGAGCAGTTCTTC.

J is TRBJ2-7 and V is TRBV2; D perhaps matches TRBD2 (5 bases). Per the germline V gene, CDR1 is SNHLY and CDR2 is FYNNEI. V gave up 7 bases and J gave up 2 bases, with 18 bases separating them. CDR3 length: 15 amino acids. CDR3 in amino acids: CASTPSGVAPYEQYF. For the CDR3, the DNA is TGTGCCAGCACCCCGTCCGGGGTCGCCCCCTACGAGCAGTACTTC.

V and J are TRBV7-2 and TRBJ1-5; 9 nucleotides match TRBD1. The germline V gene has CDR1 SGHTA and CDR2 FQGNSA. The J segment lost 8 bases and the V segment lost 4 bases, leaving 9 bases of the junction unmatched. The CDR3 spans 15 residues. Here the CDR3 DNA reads TGTGCCAGCAGCTCCATGACAGGGGGACTGAAGCCCCAGCATTTT. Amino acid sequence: CASSSMTGGLKPQHF.